Shown below are 25 T cell receptor beta chains from a single sample sequenced in a study of identical twins. Via MiXCR, TCRdb re-called the 5' RACE reads, giving one row per CDR3 protein. The sample records 700,000 or so distinct CDR3 sequences, around 20% being singletons. A further study also used this sample, focusing on T cells expressing NK-cell markers.

The source material was PBMCs. Receptors originate from a woman between 18 and 30 years old in good health.

This clonotype showed up just a few times. The chain uses TRBV7-2 and TRBJ1-5; D not resolved. The CDR3 is made up of 13 amino acids. Trimming left V 0 bases short and J 11 bases short, with 11 bases between. Germline CDR1 reads SGHTA; CDR2 reads FQGNSA. CDR3 DNA: TGTGCCAGCAGCTTAGCCGGCAGGCGAGCCCAGCATTTT. Its protein is CASSLAGRRAQHF.

A remark on this clonotype: Germline is not matched at one junction end, which may reflect a read error. The chain joins TRBV7-7 to TRBJ1-6; D not certain. CDR1 is SSHAT and CDR2 is FNYEAQ in the germline V gene (reference sequence). CDR3 length: 13 residues. CDR3 DNA: TGTGCTAGCACCCCCTCCCGAAATTCACCCCTCCACTTT. Amino acids: CASTPSRNSPLHF.

A few counts support this clonotype. The gene calls are TRBV7-2 and TRBJ2-3; D tentatively fits TRBD1 or TRBD2 (5 bases each). The germline gives CDR1 SGHTA, CDR2 FQGNSA. The V and J ends lost 2 bases and 6 bases respectively, with 15 bases between them. The CDR3 is 15 amino acids. The CDR3 DNA follows: TGTGCCAGCAGCTTAACGGGGTCCTGGGGGGATACGCAGTATTTT. This translates into CASSLTGSWGDTQYF. Full variable domain (rest looked up from reference TRBV7-2 and TRBJ2-3): GAGVSQSPSNKVTEKGKDVELRCDPISGHTALYWYRQSLGQGLEFLIYFQGNSAPDKSGLPSDRFSAERTGGSVSTLTIQRTQQEDSAVYLCASSLTGSWGDTQYFGPGTRLTVL.

This clonotype was seen repeatedly, ten times or more. The J gene is TRBJ2-3, the V gene TRBV12-3 or TRBV12-4; D is undetermined. This CDR3 spans 13 amino acids. Trimming shortened V by 5 bases and J by 9 bases, and 15 bases separated the two germline ends. CDR3 residues: CASSPPMGRTQYF. CDR3 nucleotides: TGTGCCAGCAGTCCCCCAATGGGAAGAACGCAGTATTTT.

This chain links TRBV14 with TRBJ2-1; 12 bases line up with TRBD2. The CDR3 spans 16 residues. Looked up from germline, CDR1 is SGHDN and CDR2 is FVKESK. The junction had 12 bases not matched to a gene; V was cut back by 1 base and J by 14 bases. The CDR3: CASSQVLRTSGTRKFF. For the CDR3, the DNA is TGTGCCAGCAGCCAAGTGTTAAGGACTAGCGGGACTAGGAAGTTCTTC.

Comments on this clonotype: One end of the junction varies from germline; a read error may be responsible. The chain is built from TRBV6-1 and TRBJ2-7; D might be TRBD1 (6 bases). Germline V gene data show CDR1 as MNHNS and CDR2 as SASEGT. This CDR3 is 16 amino acids long. The CDR3 protein is CASSKALNRASSEQYF. The CDR3 DNA reads as TGTGCCAGCAGTAAAGCGCTGAACAGGGCATCATCCGAGCAGTACTTC.

The chain has TRBV2 and TRBJ1-1, with TRBD1 matching over 9 bases. There are 12 residues in the CDR3. Losses at the gene ends were 8 bases for V and 5 bases for J; bases not matched to a gene: 3. Germline V lookup: CDR1 SNHLY, CDR2 FYNNEI. The CDR3 sequence is CASRQGVTEAFF. CDR3 DNA: TGTGCCAGCCGACAGGGGGTAACTGAAGCTTTCTTT.

The chain couples TRBV27 to TRBJ2-1, with D uncertain. This CDR3 spans 16 amino acids. Germline lookup yields CDR1 MNHEY and CDR2 SMNVEV (reference sequence). The ends were cut back, 0 bases at V and 6 bases at J, with 15 bases in the middle. The CDR3 sequence is CASSLSRSFVANEQFF. In DNA, the CDR3 is TGTGCCAGCAGTTTATCTCGGAGCTTCGTGGCCAATGAGCAGTTCTTC.

The chain couples TRBV27 to TRBJ2-1, with 7 bases identical to TRBD2. Germline CDR1 MNHEY, CDR2 SMNVEV (reference sequence). The CDR3 has 14 amino acids. The V segment lost 2 bases and the J segment 4 bases; nucleotides outside the gene matches: 2. The CDR3 region has the DNA TGTGCCAGCAGTTTAGGGGAGGGGTACAATGAGCAGTTCTTC. Translation gives CASSLGEGYNEQFF.

This clonotype was observed a handful of times. This rearrangement joins TRBV9 to TRBJ1-1; D possibly corresponds to TRBD1 (5 bases). V was trimmed by 0 bases and J by 4 bases, leaving 10 bases between them. The CDR3 covers 14 residues. The germline V gene has CDR1 SGDLS and CDR2 YYNGEE. DNA for the CDR3: TGTGCCAGCAGCGTAGGTCAGGGAAGCACTGAAGCTTTCTTT. Translated, it gives CASSVGQGSTEAFF. The whole variable domain, remainder taken from reference TRBV9 and TRBJ1-1, is DSGVTQTPKHLITATGQRVTLRCSPRSGDLSVYWYQQSLDQGLQFLIQYYNGEERAKGNILERFSAQQFPDLHSELNLSSLELGDSALYFCASSVGQGSTEAFFGQGTRLTVV.

The CDR3 loop reads CASSRGEGQGEQFF. The CDR3 bases are TGCGCCAGCAGCCGAGGGGAGGGCCAGGGTGAGCAGTTCTTC. The chain carries TRBV4-3 and TRBJ2-1; TRBD2 aligns across 7 bases. The V gene's germline CDR1 is LGHNA and CDR2 YSLEER. This CDR3 spans 14 amino acids. Unmatched junction bases numbered 9, after V lost 4 bases and J lost 9 bases.

This clonotype was seen a handful of times. The chain combines TRBV24-1 with TRBJ2-3, with D hard to call. V was clipped by 5 bases and J by 6 bases, with 11 bases between them. The germline gives CDR1 KGHDR, CDR2 SFDVKD. There are 13 residues in the CDR3. The CDR3 DNA sequence: TGTGCCACCAGTGCATTCGGGCTTGATACGCAGTATTTT. Its protein is CATSAFGLDTQYF.

This chain joins TRBV20-1 and TRBJ1-1; D unclear. In germline, CDR1 is DFQATT, CDR2 SNEGSKA (reference sequence). The CDR3 runs to 12 residues. The ends were cut back, 3 bases at V and 3 bases at J, with 8 bases in the middle. CDR3 in amino acids: CSASSVDTEAFF. CDR3 coding DNA: TGCAGTGCTAGTTCGGTCGACACTGAAGCTTTCTTT.

CDR3 DNA sequence: TGTGCCAGCAGGTATCCGGGACACTACGAGCAGTACTTC. Its protein product is CASRYPGHYEQYF. The gene calls are TRBV11-2 and TRBJ2-7; D perhaps matches TRBD1 (6 bases). Looked up from germline, CDR1 is SGHAT and CDR2 is FQNNGV. CDR3 length: 13 residues. Trimming pared 6 bases from V and 3 bases from J, leaving 12 bases between.

CDR3 amino acids: CASRIGRGELFF. The CDR3 region has the DNA TGTGCCAGCAGGATCGGCAGGGGGGAGCTGTTTTTT. The rearrangement uses TRBV12-3 or TRBV12-4 and TRBJ2-2; D is undetermined. This CDR3 has 12 residues. Trimming pared 6 bases from V and 8 bases from J, leaving 10 bases between.

This clonotype was seen more than once but under ten times. The chain has TRBV5-1 and TRBJ2-5; the match to TRBD2 covers 9 bases. Trimming took 1 base from V and 1 from J; bases not matched to a gene: 11. Per the germline V gene, CDR1 is SGHRS and CDR2 is YFSETQ. The CDR3 covers 18 residues. CDR3 region: CASSLLPPTSGFQETQYF. The CDR3 DNA reads as TGCGCCAGCAGCTTGTTACCTCCCACTAGCGGGTTCCAAGAGACCCAGTACTTC. Drawing the rest from reference TRBV5-1 and TRBJ2-5, the complete variable domain is KAGVTQTPRYLIKTRGQQVTLSCSPISGHRSVSWYQQTPGQGLQFLFEYFSETQRNKGNFPGRFSGRQFSNSRSEMNVSTLELGDSALYLCASSLLPPTSGFQETQYFGPGTRLLVL.

The chain employs TRBV7-2 and TRBJ2-3, with D maybe TRBD2 (6 bases). Germline CDR1 and CDR2: SGHTA and FQGNSA. CDR3 size: 16 residues. Trimming took 2 bases from V and 2 from J, leaving 14 bases between them. CDR3 region: CASSLMVGGPTDTQYF. CDR3 nucleotide sequence: TGTGCCAGCAGCTTAATGGTGGGAGGACCCACAGATACGCAGTATTTT.

This chain connects TRBV7-2 to TRBJ1-2, with D perhaps matching TRBD1 (5 bases). Germline V gives CDR1 SGHTA, CDR2 FQGNSA. Trimming removed 2 bases at V and 3 bases at J, with 10 bases between. The CDR3 consists of 14 residues. CDR3 bases: TGTGCCAGCAGCTTAACCCGGGGGGACTATGGCTACACCTTC. The encoded protein is CASSLTRGDYGYTF. Using reference TRBV7-2 and TRBJ1-2 for the parts outside the CDR3, the full variable domain is GAGVSQSPSNKVTEKGKDVELRCDPISGHTALYWYRQSLGQGLEFLIYFQGNSAPDKSGLPSDRFSAERTGGSVSTLTIQRTQQEDSAVYLCASSLTRGDYGYTFGSGTRLTVV.

The chain uses TRBV20-1 and TRBJ2-7; the match to TRBD2 covers 7 bases. The CDR3 runs 19 residues. V shed 1 base and J 3 bases; nucleotides not matched to a gene: 21. Germline CDR1 reads DFQATT; CDR2 reads SNEGSKA (reference sequence). The CDR3, as DNA: TGCAGTGCTAGAGGGTGGATGGGAAGTGGCGGGGGAATAGACTACGAGCAGTACTTC. The encoded protein is CSARGWMGSGGGIDYEQYF.

This clonotype was seen ten or more times. V usage is TRBV12-3 or TRBV12-4 and J usage is TRBJ1-1; 7 positions agree with TRBD1. This CDR3 is 12 amino acids long. V shed 3 bases, J shed 5 bases, and the junction held 0 bases outside the gene matches. The CDR3 nucleotides are TGTGCCAGCAGTTTGACAGGGACTGAAGCTTTCTTT. Translating it yields CASSLTGTEAFF.

V gene TRBV9 combines with J gene TRBJ2-5; tentatively, D is TRBD1 or TRBD2 (5 bases each). The CDR3 covers 13 residues. From germline, CDR1 is SGDLS and CDR2 YYNGEE. Trimming removed 7 bases at V and 1 base at J, with 11 bases between. In DNA, the CDR3 is TGTGCCAGCTCGCACGGGACCCAAGAGACCCAGTACTTC. Its protein product is CASSHGTQETQYF.

This clonotype was recorded a few times. The chain couples TRBV6-2 or TRBV6-3 to TRBJ1-2; D is undetermined. Germline CDR1 reads MNHEY; CDR2 reads SVGEGT. Trimming cost V 6 bases and J 3 bases, with 5 bases left between them. This CDR3 has 11 residues. The CDR3 sequence: CASSNYYGYTF. The CDR3 DNA sequence: TGTGCCAGCAGCAACTACTATGGCTACACCTTC.

In its sample, this clonotype was seen a few times. For the CDR3, the DNA is TGCAGTGCTAGAGATCCTAGCGGGGCGATCACCGGGGAGCTGTTTTTT. Its protein is CSARDPSGAITGELFF. The genes are TRBV20-1 and TRBJ2-2, with TRBD2 identical over 9 bases. Trimming cost V 0 bases and J 4 bases; bases outside gene matches: 6. CDR3 length: 16 residues. Germline lookup yields CDR1 DFQATT and CDR2 SNEGSKA (reference sequence).

The chain couples TRBV20-1 to TRBJ1-3, with a weak D call TRBD1 (6 bases). V gave up 5 bases and J gave up 0 bases, with 17 bases separating them. The CDR3 is 16 residues long. Germline V gene lookup returns CDR1 DFQATT and CDR2 SNEGSKA (reference sequence). DNA of the CDR3: TGCAGTGCTCAGGACAGAGGAACCGACTCTGGAAACACCATATATTTT. Translating gives CSAQDRGTDSGNTIYF.

The CDR3, as DNA: TGCAGTGCTGACCTCCCTGGCGCCGATACGCAGTATTTT. Encoded protein: CSADLPGADTQYF. The chain employs TRBV20-1 and TRBJ2-3; D remains unclear. The ends were cut back, 5 bases at V and 6 bases at J, with 15 bases in the middle. This CDR3 spans 13 amino acids. Germline V gives CDR1 DFQATT, CDR2 SNEGSKA (reference sequence).